Following are 29 T cell receptor beta chains from one sample sequenced in a study of T cell repertoires in cytomegalovirus infection. MiXCR, run by TCRdb on the reads, gives a single entry per CDR3 protein. The sample holds about 770,000 distinct CDR3 sequences, just under 30% seen once. Antigens of these TCRs are unknown. The sample in question was cultured CD8+ T cells from PBMCs, obtained from culture after CMV antigen stimulation. The receptors were gathered from a human donor in good health (CMV status not recorded). Some clones in this sample may be carry-over from other donors' samples.

This clonotype was detected a few times. The chain employs TRBV12-3 or TRBV12-4 and TRBJ2-3, with 7 bases identical to TRBD1. The CDR3 extends over 15 amino acids. Germline trimming cut 8 bases from V and 2 bases from J; bases unmatched to any gene: 10. The CDR3 loop reads CASPGTVPPTDTQYF. CDR3 nucleotides: TGTGCCAGCCCCGGGACAGTTCCCCCCACAGATACGCAGTATTTT.

This clonotype was counted a few times. V is TRBV7-6 and J is TRBJ2-1; 8 positions agree with TRBD2. CDR1 is SGHVS and CDR2 is FNYEAQ in the germline V gene. CDR3 size: 16 residues. V dropped 0 bases and J dropped 5; count of bases not matched to a gene: 6. The CDR3 spells CASSLAFVAGNNEQFF. The CDR3 region has the DNA TGTGCCAGCAGCTTAGCGTTTGTAGCGGGGAACAATGAGCAGTTCTTC.

V is TRBV7-9 and J is TRBJ2-1; D remains ambiguous. CDR3 length: 20 amino acids. From germline, CDR1 is SEHNR and CDR2 FQNEAQ (reference sequence). The V end was cut by 5 bases, the J end by 3 bases, with 29 bases between. CDR3 coding DNA: TGTGCCAGCAGCCTATTTGGCAGGTTAGACCCGTTTTCCTTCTACAATGAGCAGTTCTTC. Protein sequence: CASSLFGRLDPFSFYNEQFF.

This clonotype occurred a few times. This chain uses TRBV5-4 with TRBJ2-5, with TRBD2 as a possible D gene (6 bases). Per germline, CDR1 SGHNT and CDR2 YYREEE (reference sequence). Trimming removed 1 base from V and 2 bases from J, with 12 bases in between. The CDR3 is 15 amino acids. This CDR3 reads CASSLWSGGQETQYF. DNA of the CDR3: TGTGCCAGCAGCTTGTGGTCCGGGGGACAAGAGACCCAGTACTTC.

The V gene is TRBV6-8, the J gene TRBJ2-7; 7 bases are shared with TRBD2. With V trimmed by 2 bases and J by 7 bases, 5 bases remained unmatched. The CDR3 contains 13 residues. Germline V CDR1 and CDR2: MNHGY, SAAAGT. This CDR3 reads CASSYGGGKEQYF. In DNA form, the CDR3 reads TGTGCCAGCAGTTACGGGGGGGGGAAAGAGCAGTACTTC.

This clonotype was seen a few times. The V and J genes are TRBV7-9 and TRBJ1-6; possibly TRBD1 for D (6 bases). In germline, CDR1 is SEHNR, CDR2 FQNEAQ (reference sequence). Trimming shortened V by 7 bases and J by 7 bases, and 14 bases separated the two germline ends. The CDR3 has 14 residues. In DNA form, the CDR3 reads TGTGCCAGCAAACACGGGGGCGGGAATTCACCCCTCCACTTT. The encoded protein is CASKHGGGNSPLHF. The full variable domain, with the rest looked up from reference TRBV7-9 and TRBJ1-6, is DTGVSQNPRHKITKRGQNVTFRCDPISEHNRLYWYRQTLGQGPEFLTYFQNEAQLEKSRLLSDRFSAERPKGSFSTLEIQRTEQGDSAMYLCASKHGGGNSPLHFGNGTRLTVT.

This clonotype appeared a few times. The junction differs from germline at one of its ends, possibly a read error. This chain links TRBV7-6 with TRBJ2-5; either TRBD1 or TRBD2 may supply D (5 bases each). CDR1 and CDR2 (germline): SGHVS, FNYEAQ. CDR3 length: 16 amino acids. The CDR3 reads CASSSPHLGRGETQYF. For the CDR3, the DNA is TGTGCCAGCAGCTCGCCCCACCTGGGGAGAGGGGAGACCCAGTACTTT.

At least ten counts were recorded for this clonotype. The CDR3 DNA follows: TGTGCCAGCAGCCTAGGGTTTGGGGGGACTGAAGCTTTCTTT. The encoded protein is CASSLGFGGTEAFF. V gene TRBV28 combines with J gene TRBJ1-1, with D perhaps TRBD1 (5 bases). Germline loops: CDR1 MDHEN, CDR2 SYDVKM. V lost 6 bases and J lost 5, with 16 bases in between. CDR3 size: 14 residues.

The chain joins TRBV20-1 to TRBJ1-4, with D perhaps TRBD1 (6 bases). In germline, CDR1 is DFQATT, CDR2 SNEGSKA (reference sequence). The CDR3 length is 13 residues. V was cut by 6 bases and J by 8 bases, with 16 bases left in between. This chain's CDR3 is CSADSGVGEKLFF. The CDR3 DNA reads as TGCAGTGCAGATTCAGGGGTGGGGGAAAAACTGTTTTTT.

The chain is built from TRBV12-3 or TRBV12-4 and TRBJ2-3; D not resolved. The ends were cut back, 3 bases at V and 5 bases at J, with 15 bases in the middle. CDR3 length equals 15 residues. CDR3 nucleotides: TGTGCCAGCAGTTTGATGGGGTTTTGGGGAGATACGCAGTATTTT. It yields the protein CASSLMGFWGDTQYF.

The rearrangement uses TRBV2 and TRBJ2-3, with unresolved D. The CDR3 loop spans 12 amino acids. Germline values: CDR1 SNHLY, CDR2 FYNNEI. V was shortened by 4 bases and J by 6 bases, with 8 bases between the two germline ends. For the CDR3, the DNA is TGTGCCAGCAGTGTAGGGTGGGATACGCAGTATTTT. Protein product: CASSVGWDTQYF.

This clonotype has more than one count but fewer than ten. The chain recombines TRBV7-6 with TRBJ1-6; D remains unclear. Germline V gene sequence: CDR1 SGHVS, CDR2 FNYEAQ. Trimming stripped 3 bases from V and 10 bases from J, with 19 bases between. This CDR3 has 16 residues. The CDR3 region is CASSFRSTDLRSPLHF. The CDR3 bases are TGTGCCAGCAGCTTTAGATCCACAGATCTACGATCACCCCTCCACTTT.

The chain uses TRBV20-1 and TRBJ1-5; D might be TRBD1 (6 bases). The ends were cut back, 6 bases at V and 1 base at J, with 13 bases in the middle. Germline CDR1 reads DFQATT; CDR2 reads SNEGSKA (reference sequence). The CDR3 totals 14 residues. DNA for the CDR3: TGCAGTGCAACGGGGGCCTGGAGCAATCAGCCCCAGCATTTT. Its protein is CSATGAWSNQPQHF.

About this clonotype itself: A much larger clone differs from this one at a single base, so this may be a read error. The gene calls are TRBV12-3 or TRBV12-4 and TRBJ2-7; D is undetermined. CDR3 length: 12 residues. Written as DNA, the CDR3 is TGTGCCAGCAGTCCTCATCGGTACGGGCAGTACTTC. This translates into CASSPHRYGQYF.

This clonotype has just a few counts. The V call is TRBV6-2 or TRBV6-3, the J call TRBJ2-1; D possibly corresponds to TRBD1 (5 bases). With 3 bases removed from V and 5 bases from J, the gap between germline ends came to 11 bases. The length of the CDR3 is 14 residues. Germline values: CDR1 MNHEY, CDR2 SVGEGT. CDR3 residues: CASSYTSGNNEQFF. The CDR3 DNA follows: TGTGCCAGCAGTTATACGTCAGGGAACAATGAGCAGTTCTTC.

This clonotype is a singleton in its sample. V and J are TRBV6-2 or TRBV6-3 and TRBJ1-4; 9 bases are shared with TRBD1. Germline values: CDR1 MNHEY, CDR2 SVGEGT. V lost 6 bases and J lost 2; bases outside the gene matches: 16. The CDR3 is 19 residues long. The CDR3 reads CASRYNLRDRALTNEKLFF. CDR3 bases: TGTGCCAGCAGATACAACCTCCGGGACAGGGCTCTTACTAATGAAAAACTGTTTTTT.

The rearrangement links TRBV25-1 to TRBJ2-1; 8 bases align to TRBD1. With 2 bases clipped from V and 5 bases from J, the junction kept 8 bases outside the gene matches. This CDR3 is 16 amino acids long. Germline V CDR1 and CDR2: MGHDK, SYGVNS. The chain's CDR3 is CASSEVSRGRNNEQFF. The CDR3 DNA reads TGTGCCAGCAGTGAAGTAAGCAGGGGGCGCAACAATGAGCAGTTCTTC.

This clonotype was seen a few times. The chain employs TRBV19 and TRBJ1-1, with D possibly matching TRBD1 (6 bases). Germline lookup yields CDR1 LNHDA and CDR2 SQIVND (reference sequence). CDR3 length equals 14 residues. Trimming shortened V by 4 bases and J by 2 bases, and 11 bases separated the two germline ends. The CDR3 nucleotides read TGTGCCAGTAGTACTCCCGGGACAAACACTGAAGCTTTCTTT. It encodes CASSTPGTNTEAFF. Looking up the rest from reference TRBV19 and TRBJ1-1 gives the full variable domain: DGGITQSPKYLFRKEGQNVTLSCEQNLNHDAMYWYRQDPGQGLRLIYYSQIVNDFQKGDIAEGYSVSREKKESFPLTVTSAQKNPTAFYLCASSTPGTNTEAFFGQGTRLTVV.

The CDR3 loop reads CASSHGSGTVNTEAFF. The CDR3 nucleotides read TGTGCCAGCAGCCACGGTTCCGGGACAGTGAACACTGAAGCTTTCTTT. The chain employs TRBV3-1 and TRBJ1-1; 7 bases map to TRBD1. The germline V gene encodes CDR1 LGHDT and CDR2 YNNKEL (reference sequence). CDR3 length: 16 amino acids. The J segment lost 0 bases and the V segment lost 3 bases, leaving 7 bases of the junction unmatched.

The rearrangement links TRBV29-1 to TRBJ2-2; maybe TRBD1 (5 bases). Trimming pared 4 bases from V and 6 bases from J, leaving 12 bases between. This CDR3 is built from 13 residues. Germline V gene lookup returns CDR1 SQVTM and CDR2 ANQGSEA. The CDR3 here is CSVVSREAGELFF. The CDR3 nucleotides read TGCAGCGTTGTAAGCAGGGAAGCCGGGGAGCTGTTTTTT.

The V call is TRBV4-2, the J call TRBJ2-3; 10 nucleotides match TRBD2. CDR3 size: 18 residues. Unmatched junction bases numbered 8, after V lost 0 bases and J lost 2 bases. Germline V gives CDR1 LGHNA, CDR2 YNFKEQ. The DNA of the CDR3 is TGTGCCAGCAGCCAAGATCAGGTACTAGCGGGGAACACAGATACGCAGTATTTT. The encoded protein is CASSQDQVLAGNTDTQYF.

As regards this clonotype: An end of the junction does not agree with germline; a read error may underlie this. The chain has TRBV5-3 and TRBJ2-2, with 15 bases that match TRBD2. Being an ORF, TRBV5-3 has a function that is uncertain. The length of the CDR3 is 20 residues. Here the CDR3 DNA reads TGTGCCAGCAGCTACTTACCCAGGACTAGCGGGGGGGCTAAGGCCGGGGAGCTGTTTTTT. This translates into CASSYLPRTSGGAKAGELFF.

The chain couples TRBV4-1 to TRBJ2-1; D might be TRBD1 or TRBD2, each matching 6 bases. The CDR3 consists of 12 residues. Germline lookup yields CDR1 MGHRA and CDR2 YSYEKL. V lost 10 bases to trimming and J lost 6 bases, with 13 bases between them. The CDR3 reads CATSEGGNEQFF. The CDR3 DNA follows: TGCGCCACTTCTGAGGGGGGCAATGAGCAGTTCTTC.

This clonotype was observed at least ten times. The chain uses TRBV7-6 and TRBJ2-3; 7 bases fit TRBD1. Germline V gene lookup returns CDR1 SGHVS and CDR2 FNYEAQ. J lost 3 bases, V lost 5 bases, and 5 bases had no gene match. The CDR3 is 14 amino acids. CDR3 loop: CASSLNRGTDTQYF. The CDR3, as DNA: TGTGCCAGCAGCCTAAACAGGGGAACAGATACGCAGTATTTT.

This CDR3 reads CASSLVWGNEQFF. The CDR3 DNA reads TGTGCCAGCAGCTTGGTGTGGGGCAATGAGCAGTTCTTC. This chain joins TRBV5-5 and TRBJ2-1; D is unclear. Between the trimmed V and J ends, which lost 0 bases and 6 bases, there was a span of 7 bases. Germline CDR1 SGHKS, CDR2 YYEKEE (reference sequence). This CDR3 has 13 residues.

The chain combines TRBV6-6 with TRBJ1-2; possibly TRBD1 for D (6 bases). Germline values: CDR1 MNHNY, CDR2 SVGAGI (reference sequence). Between the trimmed V and J ends, which lost 2 bases and 2 bases, there was a span of 18 bases. This CDR3 is built from 17 residues. CDR3 coding DNA: TGTGCCAGCAGTTACGGGTCGGGGGGGGCTGCAAACTATGGCTACACCTTC. It encodes CASSYGSGGAANYGYTF.

Only a few counts were recorded for this clonotype. This sequence joins TRBV7-9 and TRBJ1-2; D is uncertain. The V gene lost 5 bases and the J gene lost 4 bases, with 11 bases spanning the gap. Germline V gives CDR1 SEHNR, CDR2 FQNEAQ (reference sequence). This CDR3 contains 13 residues. The chain's CDR3 is CASSPPRTYGYTF. CDR3 nucleotides: TGTGCCAGCAGCCCACCTAGGACCTATGGCTACACCTTC. Full variable domain (outside the CDR3, taken from reference TRBV7-9 and TRBJ1-2): DTGVSQNPRHKITKRGQNVTFRCDPISEHNRLYWYRQTLGQGPEFLTYFQNEAQLEKSRLLSDRFSAERPKGSFSTLEIQRTEQGDSAMYLCASSPPRTYGYTFGSGTRLTVV.

This clonotype came up a few times. The chain links TRBV5-8 to TRBJ1-2; 9 nucleotides agree with TRBD1. Germline V gives CDR1 SGHTS, CDR2 YDEGEE. The CDR3 is 16 amino acids. Trimming at V came to 4 bases and at J to 0 bases, leaving 7 bases not matched to a gene. CDR3 amino acids: CASSIRTGETNYGYTF. DNA for the CDR3: TGTGCCAGCAGCATCCGGACAGGGGAAACTAACTATGGCTACACCTTC.

This clonotype has more than one count but fewer than ten. The chain couples TRBV12-3 or TRBV12-4 to TRBJ2-2, with 11 bases lining up with TRBD2. V trimming: 6 bases; J trimming: 4 bases; junction bases outside the gene matches: 4. The CDR3 contains 15 residues. The DNA of the CDR3 is TGTGCCAGCAGGAGAGGGACTAGCGGCACCGGGGAGCTGTTTTTT. Translated, it gives CASRRGTSGTGELFF.